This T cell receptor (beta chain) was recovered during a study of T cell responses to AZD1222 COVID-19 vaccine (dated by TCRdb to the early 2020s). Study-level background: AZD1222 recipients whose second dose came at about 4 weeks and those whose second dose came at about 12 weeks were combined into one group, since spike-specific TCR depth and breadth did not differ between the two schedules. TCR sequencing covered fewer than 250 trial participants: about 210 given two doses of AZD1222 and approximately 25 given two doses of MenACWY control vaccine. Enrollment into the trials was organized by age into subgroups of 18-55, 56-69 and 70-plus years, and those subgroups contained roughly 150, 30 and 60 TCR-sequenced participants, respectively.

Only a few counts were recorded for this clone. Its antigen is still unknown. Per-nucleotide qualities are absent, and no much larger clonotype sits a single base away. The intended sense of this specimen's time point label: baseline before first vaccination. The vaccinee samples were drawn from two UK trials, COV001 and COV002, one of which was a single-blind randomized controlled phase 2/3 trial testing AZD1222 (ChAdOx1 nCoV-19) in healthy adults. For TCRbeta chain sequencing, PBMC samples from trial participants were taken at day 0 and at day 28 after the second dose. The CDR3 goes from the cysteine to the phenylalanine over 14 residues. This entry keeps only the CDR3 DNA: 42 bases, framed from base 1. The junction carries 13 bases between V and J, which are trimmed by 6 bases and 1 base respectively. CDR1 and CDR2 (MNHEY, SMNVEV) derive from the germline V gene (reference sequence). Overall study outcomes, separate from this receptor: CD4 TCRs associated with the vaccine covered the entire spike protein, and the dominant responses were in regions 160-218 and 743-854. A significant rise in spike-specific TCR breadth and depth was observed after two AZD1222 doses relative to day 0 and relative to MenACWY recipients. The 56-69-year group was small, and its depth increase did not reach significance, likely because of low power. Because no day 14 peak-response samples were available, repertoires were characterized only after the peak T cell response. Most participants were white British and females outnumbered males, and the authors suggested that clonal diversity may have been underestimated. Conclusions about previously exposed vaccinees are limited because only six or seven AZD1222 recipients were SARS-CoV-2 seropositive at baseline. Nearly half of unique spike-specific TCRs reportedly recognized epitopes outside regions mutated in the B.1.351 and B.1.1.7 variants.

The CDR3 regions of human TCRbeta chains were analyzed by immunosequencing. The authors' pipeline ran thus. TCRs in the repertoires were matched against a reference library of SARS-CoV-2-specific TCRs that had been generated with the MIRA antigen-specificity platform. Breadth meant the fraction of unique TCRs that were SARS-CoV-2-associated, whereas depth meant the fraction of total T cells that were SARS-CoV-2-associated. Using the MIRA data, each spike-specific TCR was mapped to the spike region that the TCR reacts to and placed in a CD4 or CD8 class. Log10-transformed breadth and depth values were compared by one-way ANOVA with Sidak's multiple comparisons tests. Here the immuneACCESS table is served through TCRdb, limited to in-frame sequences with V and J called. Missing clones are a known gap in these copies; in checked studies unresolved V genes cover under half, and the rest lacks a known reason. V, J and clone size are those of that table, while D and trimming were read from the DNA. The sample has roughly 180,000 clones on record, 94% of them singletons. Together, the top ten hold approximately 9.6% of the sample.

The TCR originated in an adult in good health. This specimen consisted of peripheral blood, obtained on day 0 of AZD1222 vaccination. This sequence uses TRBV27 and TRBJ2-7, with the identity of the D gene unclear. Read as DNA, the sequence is TGTGCCAGCAGGGCTTTAGCCACGTCCTACGAGCAGTACTTC. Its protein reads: CASRALATSYEQYF.